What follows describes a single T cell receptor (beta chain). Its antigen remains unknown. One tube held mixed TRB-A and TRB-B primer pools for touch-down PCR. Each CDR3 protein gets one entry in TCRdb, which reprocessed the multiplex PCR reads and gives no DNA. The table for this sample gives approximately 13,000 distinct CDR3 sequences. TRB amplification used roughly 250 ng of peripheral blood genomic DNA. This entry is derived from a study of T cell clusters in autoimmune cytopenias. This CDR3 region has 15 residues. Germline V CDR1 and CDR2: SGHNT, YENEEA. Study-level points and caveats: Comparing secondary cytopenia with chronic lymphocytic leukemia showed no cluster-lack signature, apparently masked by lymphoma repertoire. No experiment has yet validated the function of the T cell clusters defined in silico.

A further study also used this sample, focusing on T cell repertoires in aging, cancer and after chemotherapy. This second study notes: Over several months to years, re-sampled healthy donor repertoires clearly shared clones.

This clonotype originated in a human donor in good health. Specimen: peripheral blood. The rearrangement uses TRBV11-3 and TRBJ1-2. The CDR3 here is CASSLAYASNYGYTF.